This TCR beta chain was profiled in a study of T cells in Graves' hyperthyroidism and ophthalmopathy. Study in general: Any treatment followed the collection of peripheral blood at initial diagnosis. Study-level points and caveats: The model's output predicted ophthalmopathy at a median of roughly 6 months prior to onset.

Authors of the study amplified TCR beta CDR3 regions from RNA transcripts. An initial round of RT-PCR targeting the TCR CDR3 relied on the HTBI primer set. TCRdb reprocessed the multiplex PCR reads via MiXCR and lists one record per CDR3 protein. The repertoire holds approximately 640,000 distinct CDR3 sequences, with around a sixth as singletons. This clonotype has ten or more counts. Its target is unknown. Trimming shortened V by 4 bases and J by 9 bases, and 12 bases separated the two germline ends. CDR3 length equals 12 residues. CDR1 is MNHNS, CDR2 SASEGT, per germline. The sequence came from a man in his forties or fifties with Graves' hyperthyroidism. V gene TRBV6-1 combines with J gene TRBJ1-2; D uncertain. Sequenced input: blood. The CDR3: CASSADPMSYTF. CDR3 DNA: TGTGCCAGCAGTGCTGACCCTATGAGCTACACCTTC.